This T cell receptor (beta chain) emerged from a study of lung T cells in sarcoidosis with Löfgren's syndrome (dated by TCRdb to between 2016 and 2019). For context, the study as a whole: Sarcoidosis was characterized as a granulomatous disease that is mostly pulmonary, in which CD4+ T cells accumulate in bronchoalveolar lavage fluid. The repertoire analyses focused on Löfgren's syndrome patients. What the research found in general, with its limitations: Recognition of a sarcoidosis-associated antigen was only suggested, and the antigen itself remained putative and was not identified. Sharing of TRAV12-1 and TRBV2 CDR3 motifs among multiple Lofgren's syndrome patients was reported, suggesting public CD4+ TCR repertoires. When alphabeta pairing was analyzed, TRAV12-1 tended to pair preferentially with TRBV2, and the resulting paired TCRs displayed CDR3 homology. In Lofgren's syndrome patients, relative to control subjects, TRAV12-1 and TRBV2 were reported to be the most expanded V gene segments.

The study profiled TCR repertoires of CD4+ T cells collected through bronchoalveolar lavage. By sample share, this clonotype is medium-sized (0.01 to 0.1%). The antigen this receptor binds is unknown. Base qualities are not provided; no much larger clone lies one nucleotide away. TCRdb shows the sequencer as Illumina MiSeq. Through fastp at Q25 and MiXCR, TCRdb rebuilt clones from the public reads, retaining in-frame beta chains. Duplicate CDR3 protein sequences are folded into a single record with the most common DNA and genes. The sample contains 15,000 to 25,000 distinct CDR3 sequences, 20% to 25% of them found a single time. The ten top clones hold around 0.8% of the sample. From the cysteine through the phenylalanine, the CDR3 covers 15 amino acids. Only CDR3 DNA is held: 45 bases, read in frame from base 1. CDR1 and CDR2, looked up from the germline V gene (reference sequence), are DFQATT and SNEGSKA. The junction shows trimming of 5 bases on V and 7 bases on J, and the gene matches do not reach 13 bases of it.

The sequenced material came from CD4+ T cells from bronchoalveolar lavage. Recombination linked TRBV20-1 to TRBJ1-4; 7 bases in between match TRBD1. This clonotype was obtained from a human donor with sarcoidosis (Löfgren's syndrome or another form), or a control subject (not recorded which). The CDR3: CSAPTLQGSIEKLFF. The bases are TGCAGTGCTCCTACTTTACAGGGGAGTATTGAAAAACTGTTTTTT.